These 2 T cell receptor beta chains came from one sample sequenced in a study of T cell repertoires in cytomegalovirus infection. TCRdb reprocessed the reads via MiXCR and lists one record per CDR3 protein. The table lists around 180,000 distinct CDR3 sequences, 28% of them singletons. Sample: PBMCs. These receptor sequences come from a human donor in good health (CMV status not recorded). Some clones in this sample may be carry-over from other donors' samples.

There are many counts of this clonotype. The chain is built from TRBV11-2 and TRBJ2-7; no reliable D call. Trimming shortened V by 3 bases and J by 6 bases, and 18 bases separated the two germline ends. This CDR3 has 15 residues. Germline V gives CDR1 SGHAT, CDR2 FQNNGV. The DNA of the CDR3 is TGTGCCAGCAGCTTGTGGCGACCCTCGGACGGCGAGCAGTACTTC. This sequence encodes CASSLWRPSDGEQYF.

This clonotype has only one observation. V gene TRBV28 combines with J gene TRBJ2-7; TRBD2 might be the D (5 bases). Trimming took off 3 bases at V and 6 bases at J, with 12 bases between the two ends. Germline values: CDR1 MDHEN, CDR2 SYDVKM. This CDR3 spans 13 amino acids. The CDR3 DNA sequence: TGTGCCAGCAGTTTTGGACTGGAGGTCGAGCAGTACTTC. It yields the protein CASSFGLEVEQYF.